Listed here are 20 T cell receptor beta chains from one sample, sequenced in a study of shared clonotypes between healthy human individuals. The repertoire was sequenced with immunoSEQ multiplex PCR; TCRdb's copy has only in-frame clones and lacks some. Seen here are 780,000 or so clones, 72% observed once, and the top ten hold less than 2%. The sample taken for sequencing was memory CD4+ T cells sorted from blood. Subset indicated: CD45RA-negative fraction. Source of these receptors: a woman between 25 and 40 years old in good health.

The chain uses TRBV2 and TRBJ2-2; TRBD2 is a possible D gene (5 bases). The CDR3 is made up of 15 amino acids. In germline, CDR1 is SNHLY, CDR2 FYNNEI. Between the trimmed V and J ends, which lost 4 bases and 1 base, there was a span of 10 bases. The CDR3 DNA reads TGTGCCAGCAGTGGCCGCGGAGGGAACACCGGGGAGCTGTTTTTT. Translating it yields CASSGRGGNTGELFF.

This chain uses TRBV18 with TRBJ1-1; D call uncertain. CDR1 and CDR2 from the germline V gene are KGHSH and LQKENI. This CDR3 is 13 amino acids long. V lost 6 bases to trimming and J lost 4 bases, with 12 bases between them. The CDR3 nucleotides are TGTGCCAGCTCTCCCTTATTGAGCACTGAAGCTTTCTTT. Its protein product is CASSPLLSTEAFF.

This chain links TRBV7-9 with TRBJ2-7, with 7 bases identical to TRBD1. This CDR3 comprises 14 residues. Trimming took 3 bases from V and 6 from J; bases not matched to a gene: 8. Germline V CDR1 and CDR2: SEHNR, FQNEAQ (reference sequence). CDR3 nucleotides: TGTGCCAGCAGCTTGATAACAGGGGAGACCGAGCAGTACTTC. Encoded protein: CASSLITGETEQYF.

This chain links TRBV7-9 with TRBJ2-4; the D is unclear. Between the trimmed V and J ends, which lost 4 bases and 1 base, there was a span of 11 bases. The V gene's germline CDR1 is SEHNR and CDR2 FQNEAQ (reference sequence). This CDR3 contains 15 residues. CDR3 nucleotides: TGTGCCAGCAGCTCGGGTTGGCTGGCCAAAAACATTCAGTACTTC. It encodes CASSSGWLAKNIQYF.

The chain joins TRBV5-4 to TRBJ2-1, with 9 bases identical to TRBD1. J gave up 7 bases and V 2 bases, and 10 bases lay outside the gene matches. Germline V lookup: CDR1 SGHNT, CDR2 YYREEE (reference sequence). This CDR3 is built from 16 residues. The CDR3: CASSFPGTGSGNEQFF. For the CDR3, the DNA is TGTGCCAGCAGCTTCCCAGGGACAGGGAGTGGGAATGAGCAGTTCTTC.

The chain couples TRBV7-9 to TRBJ2-7, with 12 bases fitting TRBD2. With 3 bases clipped from V and 1 base from J, the junction kept 4 bases outside the gene matches. Germline V gene data show CDR1 as SEHNR and CDR2 as FQNEAQ (reference sequence). CDR3 size: 16 residues. In nucleotides, the CDR3 is TGTGCCAGCAGCTTTTCTGGACTAGCGGGATCCTACGAGCAGTACTTC. The encoded protein is CASSFSGLAGSYEQYF.

The CDR3: CASSPGGNTDTQYF. The CDR3 coding sequence is TGTGCCAGCAGCCCCGGGGGGAACACAGATACGCAGTATTTT. The chain links TRBV7-6 to TRBJ2-3; 7 bases are shared with TRBD2. V was pared by 5 bases and J by 2 bases, with 4 bases of the junction left unmatched. CDR1 is SGHVS, CDR2 FNYEAQ, per germline. The CDR3 has 14 amino acids.

This chain connects TRBV30 to TRBJ1-2; D gene uncertain. Between the trimmed V and J ends, which lost 1 base and 4 bases, there was a span of 22 bases. The CDR3 sequence is 17 residues long. Germline CDR1 reads GTSNPN; CDR2 reads SVGIG (reference sequence). CDR3 sequence (DNA): TGTGCCTGGAGTGACCCATTCCGCAAGCCGCCCTCCTATGGCTACACCTTC. Its translation is CAWSDPFRKPPSYGYTF.

This clone was seen only once. V gene TRBV27 combines with J gene TRBJ2-5; 11 positions agree with TRBD1. Germline values: CDR1 MNHEY, CDR2 SMNVEV (reference sequence). With 4 bases clipped from V and 5 bases from J, the junction kept 6 bases outside the gene matches. The length of the CDR3 is 15 residues. The DNA of the CDR3 is TGTGCCAGCAGTTCCTGGACAGGGGGCGCCGAGACCCAGTACTTC. Translating gives CASSSWTGGAETQYF.

J is TRBJ2-4 and V is TRBV5-1; 11 bases fit TRBD2. The CDR3 contains 16 residues. Trimming took 5 bases from V and 0 from J; bases not matched to a gene: 4. CDR1 is SGHRS and CDR2 is YFSETQ in the germline V gene. The CDR3 protein is CASSRGLAGAKNIQYF. CDR3 DNA sequence: TGCGCCAGCAGTCGCGGACTAGCGGGAGCCAAAAACATTCAGTACTTC.

The chain carries TRBV28 and TRBJ2-7; tentative D call: TRBD1 (6 bases). The germline V and J ends were trimmed by 2 bases and 6 bases, with 17 bases remaining between them. There are 15 residues in the CDR3. Germline CDR1 MDHEN, CDR2 SYDVKM. The CDR3 coding sequence is TGTGCCAGCAGTTTACCAGGGGCCATCCGGTCCGAGCAGTACTTC. The encoded protein is CASSLPGAIRSEQYF.

The J gene is TRBJ2-1, the V gene TRBV7-3; 11 nucleotides agree with TRBD2. V gave up 3 bases and J gave up 6 bases; unmatched junction bases: 4. Germline CDR1 is SGHTA and CDR2 is FQGTGA. The CDR3 spans 15 residues. CDR3 nucleotides: TGTGCCAGCAGCTTGGCTAGCGGGAGGCTCAATGAGCAGTTCTTC. Protein sequence: CASSLASGRLNEQFF.

This sequence joins TRBV2 and TRBJ1-5; TRBD1 matches at 9 bases. This CDR3 comprises 14 residues. In germline, CDR1 is SNHLY, CDR2 FYNNEI. V dropped 6 bases and J dropped 6; count of bases not matched to a gene: 6. The CDR3 is CASRDNRGRQPQHF. In DNA form, the CDR3 reads TGTGCCAGCAGGGATAACAGGGGGCGTCAGCCCCAGCATTTT. Full variable domain (remainder filled in from reference TRBV2 and TRBJ1-5): EPEVTQTPSHQVTQMGQEVILRCVPISNHLYFYWYRQILGQKVEFLVSFYNNEISEKSEIFDDQFSVERPDGSNFTLKIRSTKLEDSAMYFCASRDNRGRQPQHFGDGTRLSIL.

This chain links TRBV5-1 with TRBJ2-6; possible D gene TRBD2, 5 bases. With 2 bases removed from V and 0 bases from J, the gap between germline ends came to 15 bases. Germline loops: CDR1 SGHRS, CDR2 YFSETQ. The CDR3 has 18 amino acids. This CDR3 reads CASSFRGGPFSGANVLTF. CDR3 coding DNA: TGCGCCAGCAGCTTTCGCGGCGGGCCCTTCTCTGGGGCCAACGTCCTGACTTTC.

This sequence joins TRBV30 and TRBJ2-2; 9 nucleotides match TRBD2. Germline CDR1 reads GTSNPN; CDR2 reads SVGIG (reference sequence). The CDR3 sequence is 14 residues long. Losses at the gene ends were 3 bases for V and 6 bases for J; bases not matched to a gene: 5. CDR3: CAWRLAGASGELFF. In DNA form, the CDR3 reads TGTGCCTGGAGGTTAGCGGGAGCGTCCGGGGAGCTGTTTTTT.

The V gene is TRBV5-1, the J gene TRBJ2-7; 11 nucleotides line up with TRBD1. The CDR3 spans 17 residues. The trim removed 3 bases at V and 2 bases at J, leaving 10 bases unmatched. CDR1 and CDR2 from the germline V gene are SGHRS and YFSETQ. CDR3 protein: CASSWDPGQGGTYEQYF. The CDR3 DNA reads as TGCGCCAGCAGCTGGGATCCGGGACAGGGGGGTACCTACGAGCAGTACTTC.

The CDR3 coding sequence is TGTGCCAGCAGTATCACAGGGGGAAACACTGAAGCTTTCTTT. It codes for CASSITGGNTEAFF. The chain is built from TRBV28 and TRBJ1-1; the match to TRBD1 covers 8 bases. V trimming: 5 bases; J trimming: 2 bases; junction bases outside the gene matches: 4. This CDR3 comprises 14 residues. Germline values: CDR1 MDHEN, CDR2 SYDVKM.

The chain combines TRBV6-5 with TRBJ2-1, with D tentatively TRBD1 (5 bases). This CDR3 has 13 amino acids. Germline V gene lookup returns CDR1 MNHEY and CDR2 SVGAGI. V lost 6 bases and J 6 bases, leaving 12 bases between the germline ends. The CDR3 bases are TGTGCCAGCAGCAGGGCCGTCGGCAATGAGCAGTTCTTC. This encodes CASSRAVGNEQFF.

The chain joins TRBV30 to TRBJ2-3, with D maybe TRBD2 (6 bases). The germline CDR1 and CDR2 sequences are GTSNPN and SVGIG (reference sequence). Trimming left V 2 bases short and J 1 base short, with 7 bases between. The CDR3 has 13 amino acids. As DNA, the CDR3 is TGTGCCTGGAGTTGGGGGGGCACAGATACGCAGTATTTT. As protein: CAWSWGGTDTQYF.

V and J are TRBV29-1 and TRBJ1-3; weak D call: TRBD1 (5 bases). This CDR3 comprises 12 residues. The germline CDR1 and CDR2 sequences are SQVTM and ANQGSEA. Trimming took 4 bases from V and 3 from J, leaving 7 bases between them. The chain's CDR3 is CSVARDGNTIYF. The CDR3 DNA reads as TGCAGCGTTGCCAGGGATGGAAACACCATATATTTT.